This passage covers 8 T cell receptor beta chains from one sample sequenced in a study of cytomegalovirus exposure and HLA in healthy donors. Use of 60 Vbeta and 13 Jbeta primers characterized the PCR. Profiled with immunoSEQ multiplex PCR; TCRdb holds only in-frame clones, not every one. The data hold under 200,000 clones, with 75% to 90% observed a single time. Sequences were obtained from PBMCs. All receptors derive from a woman aged 18-29 years in good health and CMV-seronegative.

The chain has TRBV7-9 and TRBJ1-1; D unresolved. Trimming shortened V by 5 bases and J by 1 base, and 8 bases separated the two germline ends. The CDR3 contains 13 residues. Germline CDR1 reads SEHNR; CDR2 reads FQNEAQ (reference sequence). CDR3 nucleotides: TGTGCCAGCAGCCAGCGGGGGAACACTGAAGCTTTCTTT. Translated: CASSQRGNTEAFF.

The chain uses TRBV28 and TRBJ1-5, with D hard to call. V was shortened by 3 bases and J by 0 bases, with 15 bases between the two germline ends. This CDR3 region has 17 residues. Germline lookup yields CDR1 MDHEN and CDR2 SYDVKM. The CDR3 DNA is TGTGCCAGCAGTTTCTCCCTAGCGGGGATTAGCAATCAGCCCCAGCATTTT. Encoded protein: CASSFSLAGISNQPQHF.

V and J are TRBV27 and TRBJ1-2, with a weak D call TRBD1 (6 bases). CDR1 and CDR2 (germline): MNHEY, SMNVEV (reference sequence). V was pared by 0 bases and J by 4 bases, with 15 bases between. This CDR3 is 16 amino acids long. This chain's CDR3 is CASSLSGAGVGYGYTF. The CDR3 bases are TGTGCCAGCAGTTTATCGGGGGCAGGGGTTGGCTATGGCTACACCTTC.

This sequence joins TRBV11-2 and TRBJ1-1; weak D call: TRBD1 (5 bases). Per germline, CDR1 SGHAT and CDR2 FQNNGV. The CDR3 is made up of 14 amino acids. V shed 4 bases and J shed 0 bases, with 9 bases lying between them. In DNA form, the CDR3 reads TGTGCCAGCAGCTGGGAGGACATGAACACTGAAGCTTTCTTT. It yields the protein CASSWEDMNTEAFF.

The chain recombines TRBV7-9 with TRBJ1-5, with TRBD1 matching over 8 bases. From germline, CDR1 is SEHNR and CDR2 FQNEAQ (reference sequence). J lost 5 bases, V lost 4 bases, and 4 bases had no gene match. This CDR3 region has 14 residues. The CDR3 DNA is TGTGCCAGCAGCTCGACAGGGGTCGATCAGCCCCAGCATTTT. Translated: CASSSTGVDQPQHF.

The chain has TRBV29-1 and TRBJ2-7; 7 bases agree with TRBD1. The length of the CDR3 is 14 residues. Germline CDR1 reads SQVTM; CDR2 reads ANQGSEA. Trimming cost V 4 bases and J 6 bases; bases outside gene matches: 12. The CDR3 spells CSVAGTDFQGEQYF. The CDR3 DNA reads as TGCAGCGTTGCCGGGACAGATTTCCAAGGCGAGCAGTACTTC.

This chain joins TRBV15 and TRBJ2-1, with unresolved D. Trimming removed 3 bases at V and 4 bases at J, with 13 bases between. The germline CDR1 and CDR2 sequences are LNHNV and YYDKDF (reference sequence). This CDR3 region has 15 residues. DNA of the CDR3: TGTGCCACCAGCAGGATGCTAACGGGTTACAATGAGCAGTTCTTC. Translating it yields CATSRMLTGYNEQFF. Together with reference TRBV15 and TRBJ2-1, the CDR3 gives the full variable domain: DAMVIQNPRYQVTQFGKPVTLSCSQTLNHNVMYWYQQKSSQAPKLLFHYYDKDFNNEADTPDNFQSRRPNTSFCFLDIRSPGLGDTAMYLCATSRMLTGYNEQFFGPGTRLTVL.

This clone was seen only a few times. This rearrangement joins TRBV7-6 to TRBJ2-1; TRBD1 matches at 9 bases. V lost 5 bases and J lost 3; bases outside the gene matches: 5. CDR3 length: 15 residues. In germline, CDR1 is SGHVS, CDR2 FNYEAQ. The chain's CDR3 is CASSRVGQGYNEQFF. In DNA form, the CDR3 reads TGTGCCAGCAGCCGGGTGGGACAGGGCTACAATGAGCAGTTCTTC.